This T cell receptor (beta chain) stems from a study of T cells after yellow fever vaccination. Turning to the study itself: Those fractions that held only low numbers of cells were prepared using the SMART-Seq v4 Ultra Low Input RNA kit. Study results and limitations: When the response was secondary, it was weaker but reached its peak faster, day 5 versus 15. Few clonotypes appeared in both CD4 and CD8 compartments.

Conversion of TCR transcripts into cDNA relied on 5'RACE template switching, which added a universal primer site and UMIs. TCRdb reprocessed the 5' RACE reads via MiXCR and lists one record per CDR3 protein. The sample has 500,000 to 550,000 distinct CDR3 sequences; around a fifth are singletons. Notes on this clonotype: The target antigen is unknown. This may stem from a read error, because a much larger clone lies one nucleotide away.

This sample comprised PBMCs, obtained about 21 days after the first yellow fever vaccination. The receptor's source is a man aged 18 to 35 who received the YFV17D yellow fever vaccine.

DNA for the CDR3: TGTGCCAGCATAAACAGGGGCTCGAACACCGGGGAGCTGTTTTTT. Protein product: CASINRGSNTGELFF. The rearrangement uses TRBV12-3 or TRBV12-4 and TRBJ2-2; TRBD1 aligns across 7 bases. CDR3 length: 15 amino acids. With V trimmed by 7 bases and J by 0 bases, 5 bases remained unmatched.